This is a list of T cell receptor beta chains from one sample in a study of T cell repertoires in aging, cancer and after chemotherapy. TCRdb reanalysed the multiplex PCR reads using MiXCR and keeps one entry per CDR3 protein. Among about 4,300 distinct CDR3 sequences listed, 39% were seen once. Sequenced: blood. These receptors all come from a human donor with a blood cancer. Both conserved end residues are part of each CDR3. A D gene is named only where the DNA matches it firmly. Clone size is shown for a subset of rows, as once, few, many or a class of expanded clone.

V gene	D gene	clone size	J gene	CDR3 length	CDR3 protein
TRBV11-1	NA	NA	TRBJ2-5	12	CASRGQKETQYF
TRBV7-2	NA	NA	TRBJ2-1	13	CASSQGTLNEQFF
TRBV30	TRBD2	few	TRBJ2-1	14	CAGGTSGRRSEQFF
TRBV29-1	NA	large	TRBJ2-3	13	CSPLAGGADTQYF
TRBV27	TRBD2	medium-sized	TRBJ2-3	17	CASSLGTSGMSTDTQYF
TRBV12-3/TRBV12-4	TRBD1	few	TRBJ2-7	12	CASSSTGGWQYF
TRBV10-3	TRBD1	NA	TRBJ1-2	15	CAISYGQGATYGYTF
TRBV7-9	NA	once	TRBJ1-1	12	CASSSLEREAFF
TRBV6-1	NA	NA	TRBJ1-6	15	CASTEGLGTTSPLHF
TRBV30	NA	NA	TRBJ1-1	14	CAWSMGAGFTEAFF
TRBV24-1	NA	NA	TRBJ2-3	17	CATSGTVPTGGTDTQYF
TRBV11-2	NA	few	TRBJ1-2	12	CASSAQGFGYTF
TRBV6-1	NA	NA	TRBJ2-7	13	CASSPGHSYEQYF
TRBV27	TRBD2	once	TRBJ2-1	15	CASRLAGGSYNEQFF
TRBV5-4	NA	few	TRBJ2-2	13	CASSPWGAGELFF
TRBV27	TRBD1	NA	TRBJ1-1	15	CASRGQSIMNTEAFF
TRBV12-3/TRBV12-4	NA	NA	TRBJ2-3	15	CASSLMRDNTDTQYF
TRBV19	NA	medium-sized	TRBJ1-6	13	CASREEWVSPLHF
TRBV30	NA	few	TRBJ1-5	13	CAWSLLGNQPQHF
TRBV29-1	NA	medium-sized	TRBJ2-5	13	CSVEFGRGETQYF
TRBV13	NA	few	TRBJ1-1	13	CASSLDVGTEAFF
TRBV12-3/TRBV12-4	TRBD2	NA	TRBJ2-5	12	CASSEAGKTQYF
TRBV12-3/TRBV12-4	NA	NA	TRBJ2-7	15	CASSLFLDTSYEQYF
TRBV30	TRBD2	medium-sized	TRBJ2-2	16	CAWKTSGRLYTGELFF
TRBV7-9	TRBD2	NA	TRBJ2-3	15	CASSFSGGSTDTQYF
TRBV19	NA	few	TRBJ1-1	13	CASSMAGVTEAFF
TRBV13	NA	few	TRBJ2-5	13	CASSSELEETQYF
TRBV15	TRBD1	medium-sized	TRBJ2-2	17	CATSFPGQHLNTGELFF
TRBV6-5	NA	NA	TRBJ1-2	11	CASSSPRGYTF
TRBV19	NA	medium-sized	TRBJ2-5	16	CASSHPPGAEAETQYF
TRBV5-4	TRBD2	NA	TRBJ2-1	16	CASSLALAGGTNEQFF
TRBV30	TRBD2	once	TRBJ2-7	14	CAWSVKSGSDEQNF
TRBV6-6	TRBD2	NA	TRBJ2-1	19	CARIRLAGVGWGTYNEQFF
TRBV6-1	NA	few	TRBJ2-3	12	CASSEGPLGQYF
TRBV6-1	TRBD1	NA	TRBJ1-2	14	CASSESTGPYGYTF
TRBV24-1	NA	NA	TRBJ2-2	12	CATSDFGGELFF
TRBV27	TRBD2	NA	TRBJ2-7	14	CASSPGGKENEQYF
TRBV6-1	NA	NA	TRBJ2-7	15	CASSEEGSTTYEQYF
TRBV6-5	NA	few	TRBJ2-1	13	CASGAAWTAEQFF
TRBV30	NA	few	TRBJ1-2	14	CAWSMRQRNGGYTF
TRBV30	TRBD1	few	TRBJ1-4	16	CAWSVKGAVTNEKLFF
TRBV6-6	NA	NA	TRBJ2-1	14	CATLLAGGTDEQFF
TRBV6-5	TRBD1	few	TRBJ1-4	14	CASSLGQGGEKLFF
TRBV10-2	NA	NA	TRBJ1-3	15	CASREGTSSGNTIYF
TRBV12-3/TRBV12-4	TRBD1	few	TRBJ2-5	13	CASSPGQGGTQYF
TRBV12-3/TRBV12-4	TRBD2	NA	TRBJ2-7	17	CASSFQPVLAGAYEQYF
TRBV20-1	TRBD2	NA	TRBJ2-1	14	CSARVPSGHNEQFF
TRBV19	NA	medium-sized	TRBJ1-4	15	CASSIRDTWNEKLFF
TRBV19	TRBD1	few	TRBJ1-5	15	CASSSQGTSNQPQHF
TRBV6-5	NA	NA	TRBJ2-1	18	CASSELSYGLGLEDEQFF
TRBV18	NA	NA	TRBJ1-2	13	CASSLTGIYGYTF
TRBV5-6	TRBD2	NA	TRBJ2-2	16	CASSMGLAENTGELFF
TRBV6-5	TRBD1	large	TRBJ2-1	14	CASGGTGPYNEQFF
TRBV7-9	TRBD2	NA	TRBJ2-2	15	CASSPGGDGTGELFF
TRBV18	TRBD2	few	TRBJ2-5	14	CASSLTSGRETQYF
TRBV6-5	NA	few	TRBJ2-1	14	CASSAYLQGDEQFF
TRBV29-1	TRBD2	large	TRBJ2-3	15	CSVEGTSASTDTQYF
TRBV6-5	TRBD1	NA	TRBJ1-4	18	CASSMTGTGGSVNEKLFF
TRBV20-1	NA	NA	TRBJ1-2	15	CSAWRSTKSLYGYTF
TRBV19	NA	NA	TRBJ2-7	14	CASRMGDLGYEQYF